The clone carrying this T cell receptor (beta chain) was detected ten times or more. No antigen is known for it. These data come from a study of spatial heterogeneity in lung cancer. At the level of the study: Each distinct TCR and UMI combination averaged more than ten appearances in raw reads.

Time point in this sample: sample taken at primary tumor resection. The donors, roughly 70 patients with untreated early-stage non-small cell lung cancer, provided the samples. Without sorting, whole RNA was sequenced from tumor, nontumor lung or frozen PBMC. TCRdb reprocessed the 5' RACE reads via MiXCR and lists one record per CDR3 protein. The data hold some 100,000 distinct CDR3 sequences, with approximately 4.4% observed a single time. Study-level results: Ubiquitous expanded TCR counts tracked ubiquitous nonsynonymous mutations; regional expanded TCR counts tracked regional nonsynonymous mutations. Higher tumor mutation counts went along with higher counts of expanded intratumoral alpha and beta TCRs.

CDR3 length: 14 amino acids. The germline CDR1 and CDR2 sequences are DFQATT and SNEGSKA (reference sequence). Trimming stripped 6 bases from V and 6 bases from J, with 17 bases between. The chain is built from TRBV20-1 and TRBJ2-2; D perhaps matches TRBD2 (6 bases). The TCR was taken from a male donor with early-stage non-small cell lung cancer. The material sequenced was lung tumor tissue, taken at surgery. CDR3 loop: CSAAVQRAPGELFF. CDR3 sequence (DNA): TGCAGTGCCGCGGTCCAGCGGGCCCCCGGGGAGCTGTTTTTT.